This T cell receptor (beta chain) was recorded in a study of OX40 agonist ivuxolimab in advanced cancers. Here immunoSEQ multiplex PCR was the method, and the copy in TCRdb shows in-frame clones only, minus some. The profile shows about 48,000 clones, about 85% of them singletons. The CDR3 consists of 15 residues. The ends were cut back, 0 bases at V and 0 bases at J, with 8 bases in the middle. The germline V gene encodes CDR1 SGHRS and CDR2 YFSETQ. This sequence joins TRBV5-1 and TRBJ2-3, with unresolved D. The receptor was isolated from an adult with an advanced solid tumor such as melanoma, head and neck, liver or kidney cancer. The sample in question was CD4+ or CD8+ T cells sorted from blood, obtained in a trial of the OX40 agonist ivuxolimab. The CDR3 sequence is CASSLAITSTDTQYF. CDR3 sequence (DNA): TGCGCCAGCAGCTTGGCAATAACTAGCACAGATACGCAGTATTTT. Variable domain in full (rest from reference TRBV5-1 and TRBJ2-3): KAGVTQTPRYLIKTRGQQVTLSCSPISGHRSVSWYQQTPGQGLQFLFEYFSETQRNKGNFPGRFSGRQFSNSRSEMNVSTLELGDSALYLCASSLAITSTDTQYFGPGTRLTVL.